The clone carrying this T cell receptor beta chain was observed at least ten times. The entry originates in a study of T cells in Graves' hyperthyroidism and ophthalmopathy. The germline V gene has CDR1 SGDLS and CDR2 YYNGEE. This CDR3 contains 15 residues. V dropped 0 bases and J dropped 4 bases, with 12 bases sitting between them. Amplification of TCR beta CDR3 regions was performed using RNA transcripts as template. HTBI primers drove first-round RT-PCR of the TCR CDR3. One entry per CDR3 protein, called by TCRdb with MiXCR from the multiplex PCR reads. The sample contains a few hundred thousand distinct CDR3 sequences, 15% to 19% of which appear only once.

The chain recombines TRBV9 with TRBJ2-3; no reliable D call. The sequence was collected from a woman in her twenties or thirties with Graves' hyperthyroidism. What was sequenced was blood. The CDR3 protein is CASSVANRPADTQYF. The CDR3 DNA sequence: TGTGCCAGCAGCGTAGCGAACCGTCCCGCAGATACGCAGTATTTT.